The entry below gives a single T cell receptor (beta chain) sequence along with its context. Original processing methods: Estimated nucleated cell counts came from reference gene primer amplification. Sequencing was performed with immunoSEQ multiplex PCR; in TCRdb, only in-frame clones are kept and a portion is missing. From that table come the V and J calls and clone size; the DNA was used to work out D and trimming. The data show under 15,000 clones, around 85% seen once. CDR1 SQVTM and CDR2 ANQGSEA come from the germline V gene. The CDR3 is 14 amino acids. The J segment lost 6 bases and the V segment lost 4 bases, leaving 4 bases of the junction unmatched. The source of the sample is a study of blood T cell repertoires in COVID-19. Study summary: Some COVID-19 samples were acute and others convalescent; all came from the United States, Italy and Spain. Sample material is recorded as cDNA or gDNA derived from T cells, B-cell-depleted T cells, or PBMCs.

The specimen was peripheral blood. The chain has TRBV29-1 and TRBJ2-2; 11 nucleotides line up with TRBD1. The clonotype comes from a human donor in a cohort sampled during active COVID-19. CDR3 sequence (DNA): TGCAGCGTTGGACCGGGACAGGGGGCCGGGGAGCTGTTTTTT. Its translation is CSVGPGQGAGELFF.